This entry features one T cell receptor beta chain sequence. Its antigen remains undetermined. Base qualities were left out, and no much larger clone turns up one base away. V is pared back by 5 bases and J by 4 bases, with 14 bases lying between the germline termini. Looking up the germline V gene (reference sequence) yields CDR1 LNHDA and CDR2 SQIVND. The CDR3 starts with the cysteine, ends with the phenylalanine, and has 14 residues. Only the CDR3 region is kept as DNA, spanning 42 bases read in frame from base 1. The CDR3 regions of human TCRbeta chains were analyzed by immunosequencing. As for the original processing: TCRs in the repertoires were matched against a reference library of SARS-CoV-2-specific TCRs that had been generated with the MIRA antigen-specificity platform. Breadth meant the fraction of unique TCRs that were SARS-CoV-2-associated, whereas depth meant the fraction of total T cells that were SARS-CoV-2-associated. Each spike-specific TCR was assigned to its reactive spike region and to a CD4 or CD8 class using the MIRA data. Log10-transformed breadth and depth values were compared by one-way ANOVA with Sidak's multiple comparisons tests. TCRdb obtained this table from immuneACCESS and retained in-frame rearrangements with V and J assigned. These tables miss some clones; where compared with another copy, unresolved V genes account for less than half of the shortfall, and the remainder is unexplained. The V and J calls and clone size were taken over from that table, and D and trimming were inferred from the DNA. This sample has about 160,000 clones in its table, and 90% to 95% of those were observed once. Together, the top ten hold less than 2.5% of the sample.

What the time point label conveys for this sample: baseline before first vaccination. Samples from vaccinated people were obtained from the UK trials COV001 and COV002, which included a single-blind randomized controlled phase 2/3 trial of AZD1222 (ChAdOx1 nCoV-19) in healthy adults. For TCRbeta chain sequencing, PBMC samples were collected from trial participants at day 0 and at day 28 after the second dose. These data belong to a study of T cell responses to AZD1222 COVID-19 vaccine (TCRdb year 2021). Regarding the research as a whole: AZD1222 recipients with second doses at about 4 weeks or about 12 weeks were pooled, because spike-specific TCR depth and breadth did not differ between schedules. A total of 233 trial participants underwent TCR sequencing, of whom about 200 had received two doses of AZD1222 and some 25 had received two doses of the MenACWY control vaccine. Trial participants were enrolled by age into subgroups of 18-55, 56-69 and 70-plus years, and about 150, 27 and 61 TCR-sequenced participants, respectively, were included in these subgroups.

What the authors observed across the whole study: The 56-69-year group was small, and its depth increase did not reach significance, likely because of low power. Epitopes outside the regions mutated in the B.1.351 and B.1.1.7 variants were reportedly recognized by nearly half of the unique spike-specific TCRs. Only five to seven AZD1222 recipients were SARS-CoV-2 seropositive at baseline, limiting conclusions about previously exposed vaccinees. After two AZD1222 doses, both the breadth and the depth of spike-specific TCRs were significantly higher than at day 0 and than in MenACWY recipients. Most participants were white British and females outnumbered males, and the authors suggested that clonal diversity may have been underestimated. Vaccine-associated CD4 TCRs spanned the whole spike protein, with dominant responses in regions 160-218 and 743-854. Because no day 14 peak-response samples were available, the repertoires could be characterized only after the peak T cell response.

The sample here was peripheral blood, taken on day 0 of AZD1222 vaccination. The clonotype was recovered from an adult in good health. This receptor chain uses TRBV19 and TRBJ1-1; a tentative D match to TRBD1 spans 5 bases. The nucleotide sequence is given as TGTGCCAGTAGTCACCTAGGGGACGGCACTGAAGCTTTCTTT. Translated, it gives CASSHLGDGTEAFF.